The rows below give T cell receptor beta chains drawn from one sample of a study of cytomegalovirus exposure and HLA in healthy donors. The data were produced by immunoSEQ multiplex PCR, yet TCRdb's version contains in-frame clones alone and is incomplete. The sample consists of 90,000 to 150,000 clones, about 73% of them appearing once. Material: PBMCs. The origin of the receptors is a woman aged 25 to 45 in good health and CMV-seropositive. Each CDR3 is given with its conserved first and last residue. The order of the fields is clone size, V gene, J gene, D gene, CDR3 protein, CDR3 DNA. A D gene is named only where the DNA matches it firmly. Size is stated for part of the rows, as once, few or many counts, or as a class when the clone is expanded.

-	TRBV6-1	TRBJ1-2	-	CASSQTGQLGYGYTF	TGTGCCAGCAGTCAAACAGGCCAATTAGGCTATGGCTACACCTTC
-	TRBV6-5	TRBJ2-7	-	CASSGGGGSYEQYF	TGTGCCAGCAGCGGAGGGGGGGGTTCCTACGAGCAGTACTTC
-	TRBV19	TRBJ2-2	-	CASSKGSGTNTGELFF	TGTGCCAGTAGTAAGGGATCCGGGACAAACACCGGGGAGCTGTTTTTT
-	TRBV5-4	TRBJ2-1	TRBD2	CASKMRGGISNEQFF	TGTGCCAGCAAAATGCGGGGGGGGATTAGTAATGAGCAGTTCTTC
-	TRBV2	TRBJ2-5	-	CASTLVRGQETQYF	TGTGCCAGCACCCTCGTTCGGGGCCAAGAGACCCAGTACTTC
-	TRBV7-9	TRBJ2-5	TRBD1	CASRDTGAGGKETQYF	TGTGCCAGCAGAGATACCGGGGCAGGGGGCAAGGAGACCCAGTACTTC
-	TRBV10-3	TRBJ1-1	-	CAISKGMNTEAFF	TGTGCCATCAGTAAGGGGATGAACACTGAAGCTTTCTTT
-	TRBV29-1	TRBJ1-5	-	CSVDQGSGQPQHF	TGCAGCGTTGATCAGGGCTCAGGTCAGCCCCAGCATTTT
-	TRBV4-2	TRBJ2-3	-	CASSQDEAVLLGDTQYF	TGTGCCAGCAGCCAAGATGAGGCGGTTCTGCTCGGGGATACGCAGTATTTT
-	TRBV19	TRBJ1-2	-	CASTELRSVLNSGYTF	TGTGCCAGTACCGAACTACGCTCTGTGTTAAACTCAGGCTACACCTTC
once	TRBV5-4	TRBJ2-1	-	CASSPGRDREQFF	TGTGCCAGCAGCCCAGGGAGGGACAGGGAGCAGTTCTTC
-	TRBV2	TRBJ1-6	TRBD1	CASSEGDRGYNSPLHF	TGTGCCAGCAGTGAAGGGGACAGGGGGTATAATTCACCCCTCCACTTT
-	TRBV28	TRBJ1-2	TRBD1	CASSLRVGQGGYTF	TGTGCCAGCAGTTTACGGGTGGGACAGGGTGGCTACACCTTC
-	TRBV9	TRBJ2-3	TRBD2	CASSVDPGGGSGTDTQYF	TGTGCCAGCAGCGTAGATCCGGGGGGGGGTAGTGGCACAGATACGCAGTATTTT